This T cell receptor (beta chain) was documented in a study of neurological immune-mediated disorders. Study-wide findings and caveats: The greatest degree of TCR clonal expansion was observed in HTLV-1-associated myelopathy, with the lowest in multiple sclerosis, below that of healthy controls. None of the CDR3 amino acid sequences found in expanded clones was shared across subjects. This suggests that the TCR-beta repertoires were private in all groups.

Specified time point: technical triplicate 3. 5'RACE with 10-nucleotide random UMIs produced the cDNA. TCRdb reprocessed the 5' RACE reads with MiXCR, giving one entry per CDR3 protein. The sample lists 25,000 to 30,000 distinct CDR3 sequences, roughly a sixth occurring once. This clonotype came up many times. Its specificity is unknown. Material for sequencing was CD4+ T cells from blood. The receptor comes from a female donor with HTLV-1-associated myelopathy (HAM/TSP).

The CDR3, as DNA: TGTGCCAGCAGCCGAACAGAATACTCCTACAATGAGCAGTTCTTC. Translated, it gives CASSRTEYSYNEQFF. The rearrangement links TRBV3-1 to TRBJ2-1; no clear D gene. The CDR3 consists of 15 residues. The V gene lost 4 bases and the J gene lost 0 bases, with 10 bases spanning the gap. Germline CDR1 reads LGHDT; CDR2 reads YNNKEL (reference sequence).